The 15 T cell receptor beta chains given below trace back to one sample, sequenced in a study of control samples from healthy donors and cancer patients. Profiling relied on immunoSEQ multiplex PCR, and the TCRdb table lists in-frame clones only, not all of them. This sample has some 73,000 clones, with about 95% found just once. Input material: blood. All receptors come from a woman in her forties in good health.

V gene TRBV28 combines with J gene TRBJ2-3, with a tentative D call TRBD1 (7 bases). This CDR3 comprises 13 residues. V shed 8 bases and J shed 5 bases, with 14 bases lying between them. The germline CDR1 and CDR2 sequences are MDHEN and SYDVKM. CDR3 in amino acids: CASGGGAVDTQYF. The DNA of the CDR3 is TGTGCCAGCGGAGGGGGCGCGGTAGATACGCAGTATTTT.

V is TRBV7-2 and J is TRBJ2-7, with 7 nucleotides matching TRBD1. V shed 5 bases, J shed 3 bases, and the junction held 10 bases outside the gene matches. CDR1 is SGHTA and CDR2 is FQGNSA in the germline V gene. This CDR3 region has 15 residues. The CDR3 sequence: CASSVSGTDYYEQYF. The CDR3 nucleotides read TGTGCCAGCAGCGTCTCCGGGACAGACTACTACGAGCAGTACTTC.

V is TRBV20-1 and J is TRBJ2-1, with no clear D. Germline V gives CDR1 DFQATT, CDR2 SNEGSKA (reference sequence). V was shortened by 3 bases and J by 3 bases, with 0 bases between the two germline ends. The CDR3 runs 10 residues. CDR3 coding DNA: TGCAGTGCTAGCTACAATGAGCAGTTCTTC. Amino acid sequence: CSASYNEQFF.

The V gene is TRBV27, the J gene TRBJ1-5, with D unresolved. This CDR3 contains 15 residues. The V gene's germline CDR1 is MNHEY and CDR2 SMNVEV (reference sequence). V gave up 6 bases and J gave up 0 bases, with 12 bases separating them. CDR3 bases: TGTGCCAGCAGCCCTACCGCCCCTAGCAATCAGCCCCAGCATTTT. This sequence encodes CASSPTAPSNQPQHF.

The chain joins TRBV27 to TRBJ2-2; perhaps TRBD1 as D (6 bases). The CDR3 sequence is 13 residues long. The V end was cut by 4 bases, the J end by 8 bases, with 11 bases between. Germline CDR1 reads MNHEY; CDR2 reads SMNVEV (reference sequence). DNA of the CDR3: TGTGCCAGCAGTTATCAGGGGTCGGGGGAGCTGTTTTTT. Residues: CASSYQGSGELFF.

The chain carries TRBV7-9 and TRBJ1-2; no clear D gene. The CDR3 spans 13 residues. Trimming pared 1 base from V and 8 bases from J, leaving 11 bases between. The germline CDR1 and CDR2 sequences are SEHNR and FQNEAQ (reference sequence). For the CDR3, the DNA is TGTGCCAGCAGCTTAGGCAGGCCTGAAGGCTACACCTTC. It yields the protein CASSLGRPEGYTF.

V gene TRBV6-5 combines with J gene TRBJ1-5, with 10 bases identical to TRBD1. V lost 9 bases and J lost 5; bases outside the gene matches: 7. Germline V gene lookup returns CDR1 MNHEY and CDR2 SVGAGI. This CDR3 region has 14 residues. This CDR3 is CASSGTGEDQPQHF. CDR3 DNA: TGTGCCAGTTCTGGGACAGGGGAGGATCAGCCCCAGCATTTT.

Comments on this clone: One end of the junction does not line up with germline, which may come from a read error. The rearrangement joins TRBV30 to TRBJ1-4, with D possibly matching TRBD1 (5 bases). Germline CDR1 is GTSNPN and CDR2 is SVGIG (reference sequence). The CDR3 has 13 amino acids. This CDR3 reads CARSRDENEKLFF. The CDR3 DNA is TGTGCCAGGAGCCGGGACGAGAATGAAAAACTGTTTTTT.

A note on this clone: Different DNA sequences within this sample yield the same CDR3. J is TRBJ1-1 and V is TRBV20-1; possibly TRBD1 for D (5 bases). V lost 6 bases and J 5 bases, leaving 10 bases between the germline ends. CDR1 is DFQATT, CDR2 SNEGSKA, per germline (reference sequence). The CDR3 is 11 residues long. CDR3 sequence reads: CSARGGTEAFF. For the CDR3, the DNA is TGCAGTGCGAGGGGAGGTACTGAAGCTTTCTTT.

This chain connects TRBV24-1 to TRBJ2-1; 8 bases line up with TRBD1. Germline V gene sequence: CDR1 KGHDR, CDR2 SFDVKD. The trim removed 4 bases at V and 7 bases at J, leaving 8 bases unmatched. CDR3 length: 15 amino acids. The CDR3 sequence: CATSEGRGPGNEQFF. CDR3 nucleotides: TGTGCCACCAGTGAGGGCAGGGGGCCGGGAAATGAGCAGTTCTTC.

The CDR3 region has the DNA TGTGCCAGCAGAGCTCTAGCGGGAGACCTATCTGAGCAGTTCTTC. It codes for CASRALAGDLSEQFF. This chain joins TRBV2 and TRBJ2-1; 10 nucleotides match TRBD2. Germline V gene lookup returns CDR1 SNHLY and CDR2 FYNNEI. The ends lost 6 bases at V and 9 bases at J; junction bases unmatched: 11. The CDR3 has 15 amino acids.

This clone was counted once. The chain is built from TRBV7-3 and TRBJ2-2; D not resolved. Trimming took off 5 bases at V and 8 bases at J, with 12 bases between the two ends. The CDR3 runs to 13 residues. CDR1 is SGHTA and CDR2 is FQGTGA in the germline V gene. The CDR3 protein is CASSIDETGELFF. For the CDR3, the DNA is TGTGCCAGCAGCATTGATGAAACTGGGGAGCTGTTTTTT.

This CDR3 reads CASSFGEDTEAFF. The CDR3 DNA follows: TGTGCCAGCTCATTCGGGGAGGACACTGAAGCTTTCTTT. The rearrangement joins TRBV18 to TRBJ1-1; no reliable D call. CDR3 length: 13 residues. Trimming shortened V by 5 bases and J by 3 bases, and 10 bases separated the two germline ends. Germline CDR1 is KGHSH and CDR2 is LQKENI.

Only one count was recorded for this clone. The chain carries TRBV2 and TRBJ2-5, with unresolved D. Per germline, CDR1 SNHLY and CDR2 FYNNEI. The CDR3 covers 14 residues. The V end lost 3 bases, the J end lost 2 bases, and 10 bases lay between the germline ends. CDR3 coding DNA: TGTGCCAGCAGTGATACGGCAGTACAAGAGACCCAGTACTTC. Its protein is CASSDTAVQETQYF. The full variable domain, completed using reference TRBV2 and TRBJ2-5, is EPEVTQTPSHQVTQMGQEVILRCVPISNHLYFYWYRQILGQKVEFLVSFYNNEISEKSEIFDDQFSVERPDGSNFTLKIRSTKLEDSAMYFCASSDTAVQETQYFGPGTRLLVL.

DNA of the CDR3: TGTGCCAGTAGTATTCCTGGGGGCCCTCCGTTCTTC. Translating it yields CASSIPGGPPFF. The chain links TRBV19 to TRBJ2-1; possible D gene TRBD1, 6 bases. Looked up from germline, CDR1 is LNHDA and CDR2 is SQIVND (reference sequence). Trimming left V 3 bases short and J 15 bases short, with 15 bases between. The CDR3 covers 12 residues. The full variable domain, rest sourced from reference TRBV19 and TRBJ2-1, is DGGITQSPKYLFRKEGQNVTLSCEQNLNHDAMYWYRQDPGQGLRLIYYSQIVNDFQKGDIAEGYSVSREKKESFPLTVTSAQKNPTAFYLCASSIPGGPPFFGPGTRLTVL.